These T cell receptor beta chains were read from a single sample in a study of PD-1 blockade in classical Hodgkin lymphoma. Here immunoSEQ multiplex PCR was the method, and the copy in TCRdb shows in-frame clones only, minus some. The sample shows roughly 51,000 clones, around four fifths of them seen only once. The sequencing here drew on peripheral blood mononuclear cells (PBMCs), taken before the fourth cycle of nivolumab. The receptors shown here come from a human donor with classical Hodgkin lymphoma. Both conserved end residues are part of each CDR3. Fields, in order: V gene, D gene, CDR3 length, J gene, clone size, CDR3 DNA, CDR3 protein. The D gene is left open where the match is weak. Clone size is stated in some rows and not others, as once, few, many or a class when expanded.

TRBV11-2	TRBD2	14	TRBJ2-7	few	TGTGCCAGCAGCAAGGGACTAGCCCTCTACGAGCAGTACTTC	CASSKGLALYEQYF
TRBV27	TRBD2	15	TRBJ2-7	.	TGTGCCAGCAGTTTCCGGACGGGACTACCTTACGAGCAGTACTTC	CASSFRTGLPYEQYF
TRBV5-1	.	15	TRBJ2-3	.	TGCGCCAGCAGCTTGAGGGAGTATAGCACAGATACGCAGTATTTT	CASSLREYSTDTQYF
TRBV2	.	13	TRBJ1-2	.	TGTGCCAGCAGTGAAGCGCGGGGGGGTGGCTACACCTTC	CASSEARGGGYTF
TRBV15	.	15	TRBJ2-1	few	TGTGCCACCAGCAAGGGATGGGGGAGCTACAATGAGCAGTTCTTC	CATSKGWGSYNEQFF
TRBV29-1	.	10	TRBJ2-5	.	TGCAGCGCCGGCCAAGAGACCCAGTACTTC	CSAGQETQYF
TRBV28	.	13	TRBJ2-7	.	TGTGCCAGCAGATTCGAGGTTTCCTACGAGCAGTACTTC	CASRFEVSYEQYF
TRBV6-6	TRBD2	13	TRBJ2-7	.	TGTGCCAGCAGTTTAGCGGGAGCGGGCGAGCAGTACTTC	CASSLAGAGEQYF
TRBV6-5	.	13	TRBJ1-5	.	TGTGCCAGCAGTTGGTCGGTGAATCAGCCCCAGCATTTT	CASSWSVNQPQHF
TRBV11-3	.	13	TRBJ2-3	.	TGTGCCAGCAGCTTTAATTTTCCAGATACGCAGTATTTT	CASSFNFPDTQYF
TRBV7-9	.	13	TRBJ1-1	.	TGTGCCAGCACCCAACCGAACAGGGCTGAAGCTTTCTTT	CASTQPNRAEAFF
TRBV30	.	13	TRBJ1-1	.	TGTGCCTGGAGTGTAGGAGGGGTCGCTGAAGCTTTCTTT	CAWSVGGVAEAFF
TRBV5-1	TRBD2	16	TRBJ2-2	.	TGCGCCAGCAGCTTGAGTAGCGGGATGAACACCGGGGAGCTGTTTTTT	CASSLSSGMNTGELFF
TRBV5-4	.	16	TRBJ2-1	.	TGTGCCAGCAGCTTGGATTGGGCCGGAGGGGGGGCTGAGCAGTTCTTC	CASSLDWAGGGAEQFF
TRBV27	.	16	TRBJ2-2	few	TGTGCCAGCAGCTTATCGGCTCAAGTAAACACCGGGGAGCTGTTTTTT	CASSLSAQVNTGELFF
TRBV27	.	14	TRBJ1-5	medium-sized	TGTGCCAGCAGTTTACTTGGGGGATACCAGCCCCAGCATTTT	CASSLLGGYQPQHF
TRBV7-3	.	15	TRBJ2-1	.	TGTGCCAGCAGCTTAACGTGGGCAGGGCAGGATGAGCAGTTCTTC	CASSLTWAGQDEQFF
TRBV25-1	.	15	TRBJ2-3	.	TGTGCCAGCAGTGAAGAAGGGGATAGCACAGATACGCAGTATTTT	CASSEEGDSTDTQYF
TRBV5-1	.	16	TRBJ2-5	.	TGCGCCAGCAGCTTGGCATATTATACAGAACAAGAGACCCAGTACTTC	CASSLAYYTEQETQYF
TRBV5-1	TRBD2	16	TRBJ2-1	.	TGCGCCAGCAGCTTGTCCGGGAGGGCCTTTGACAATGAGCAGTTCTTC	CASSLSGRAFDNEQFF
TRBV11-3	TRBD2	17	TRBJ2-1	.	TGTGCCAGCAGCCAAAGACTAGCGGGAGACGCCTACAATGAGCAGTTCTTC	CASSQRLAGDAYNEQFF
TRBV28	TRBD2	15	TRBJ2-1	once	TGTGCCAGCAGTTCCCCCGGGAGGAGAGGAGATGAGCAGTTCTTC	CASSSPGRRGDEQFF
TRBV6-5	.	15	TRBJ1-1	once	TGTGCCAGCAGTTATAGGGCTACAGCGAACACTGAAGCTTTCTTT	CASSYRATANTEAFF
TRBV11-3	.	13	TRBJ1-1	.	TGTGCCAGCAGCCCGACACCGAACACTGAAGCTTTCTTT	CASSPTPNTEAFF
TRBV7-2	TRBD2	15	TRBJ2-2	.	TGTGCCAGCAGCTTAATCGGGAGGGCCGCCGGGGAGCTGTTTTTT	CASSLIGRAAGELFF
TRBV5-1	TRBD1	14	TRBJ2-5	once	TGCGCCAGCAGCTCTTTGGACAGGGTTGGGACCCAGTACTTC	CASSSLDRVGTQYF
TRBV28	.	14	TRBJ1-2	.	TGTGCCAGCAGTTTAATGGCAGTTTTCTATGGCTACACCTTC	CASSLMAVFYGYTF
TRBV2	.	13	TRBJ1-1	many	TGTGCCAGCAGTGACGGCTTGAACACTGAAGCTTTCTTT	CASSDGLNTEAFF
TRBV19	.	13	TRBJ1-5	.	TGTGCCAGTAGTAGGGCAGGAAAAAGGCCCCAGCATTTT	CASSRAGKRPQHF
TRBV9	TRBD2	15	TRBJ2-1	.	TGTGCCAGCAGCGTAGAGGTAGCGGGAGATCATGAGCAGTTCTTC	CASSVEVAGDHEQFF
TRBV27	.	14	TRBJ2-7	.	TGTGCCAGCAGTTTAGACCCCAGGGCTCGCGAGCAGTACTTC	CASSLDPRAREQYF
TRBV7-2	.	13	TRBJ1-1	.	TGTGCCAGCAGCTTAGTGGGCAGGGAAACAGCTTTCTTT	CASSLVGRETAFF
TRBV18	.	12	TRBJ2-7	.	TGTGCCAGCTCACCGCGACAATACGAGCAGTACTTC	CASSPRQYEQYF
TRBV2	.	13	TRBJ1-2	.	TGTGCCAGCAGCGAAGGGGGAATCTATGGCTACACCTTC	CASSEGGIYGYTF
TRBV18	TRBD1	16	TRBJ1-3	.	TGTGCCAGCTCACCACCCAGGGACAGTCTTTCAAACACCATATATTTT	CASSPPRDSLSNTIYF
TRBV28	.	11	TRBJ2-7	few	TGTGCCAGCAGTTACGGGTCCGAGCAGTACTTC	CASSYGSEQYF
TRBV19	.	14	TRBJ1-1	.	TGTGCCAGTAGTCCGCGGCAGGGCAATGTAGAGGCTTTCTTT	CASSPRQGNVEAFF
TRBV27	.	13	TRBJ1-4	.	TGTGCCAGCAGTTCAAGAGCGGGCGAAAAACTGTTTTTT	CASSSRAGEKLFF
TRBV28	TRBD2	15	TRBJ2-1	.	TGTGCCAGCAGTATCAGCGGGAGGGCCCACAATGAGCAGTTCTTC	CASSISGRAHNEQFF
TRBV5-6	.	14	TRBJ2-7	.	TGTGCCAGCAGCTTGGACGGGGACTCCTACGAGCAGTACTTC	CASSLDGDSYEQYF
TRBV6-5	.	14	TRBJ1-1	.	TGTGCCAGCAGTGTGAGACCCAGGAACACTGAAGCTTTCTTT	CASSVRPRNTEAFF
TRBV2	.	13	TRBJ1-2	.	TGTGCCAGCAGTGAAGCGGGGACCTATGGCTACACCTTC	CASSEAGTYGYTF
TRBV11-3	TRBD1	15	TRBJ2-3	.	TGTGCCAGCAGCTTCCGGGACAGGGATTTGGATACGCAGTATTTT	CASSFRDRDLDTQYF
TRBV6-5	.	14	TRBJ2-7	.	TGTGCCAGCAGCCGGACTGGGTGGGGTTACGAGCAGTACTTC	CASSRTGWGYEQYF
TRBV27	TRBD1	15	TRBJ2-1	few	TGTGCCAGCAGTTTAAACAGGGGCCAAAGCAATGAGCAGTTCTTC	CASSLNRGQSNEQFF
TRBV28	.	17	TRBJ1-1	.	TGTGCCAGCAGTCACGGTGGGGCGCGGGCCGCTCTCACTGAAGCTTTCTTT	CASSHGGARAALTEAFF
TRBV18	TRBD1	16	TRBJ1-3	.	TGTGCCAGCTCAGGGACAGGGGCCAACTCTGGAAACACCATATATTTT	CASSGTGANSGNTIYF
TRBV5-6	TRBD1	13	TRBJ1-4	.	TGTGCCAGCAGCTTGGGGACAGGCGAAAAACTGTTTTTT	CASSLGTGEKLFF
TRBV28	.	12	TRBJ2-3	.	TGTGCCGGATCGGACTGGTTAGATACGCAGTATTTT	CAGSDWLDTQYF
TRBV7-2	.	13	TRBJ2-7	.	TGTGCCAGCAGCTTAGCGGGCGCATCCGAGCAGTACTTC	CASSLAGASEQYF
TRBV29-1	TRBD1	12	TRBJ2-7	.	TGCAGCGCCGGACAGGACTCCTACGAGCAGTACTTC	CSAGQDSYEQYF
TRBV5-1	.	15	TRBJ2-2	.	TGCGCCAGCAGCCGGGATGTTTCGAACACCGGGGAGCTGTTTTTT	CASSRDVSNTGELFF